The present T cell receptor (delta chain) was sequenced within a study of delta chains in infants with herpesvirus infections (dated by TCRdb to 2021 to 2024). Describing the broader study: To characterize gammadelta T cell responses to primary cytomegalovirus (CMV) infection, researchers prospectively followed a birth cohort of Ugandan infants starting at birth. The study looked for a public fetal Vdelta1/Vgamma8 gammadelta TCR clonotype in infants infected with CMV after birth. gammadelta TCRs were sequenced from PBMC obtained from 15 to 20 CMV-infected infants (one congenitally infected) and several CMV-uninfected infants for whom sufficient sample was available. Infant blood samples were grouped into approximate age categories of 1.5, 4, 8 and 12 months. The previously published Belgian fetal and cord blood gammadelta TCR data were not generated in this cohort and were added only for comparison.

Study-level results and caveats: Limitations noted by the authors included a small sample size and a lack of race- or environment-matched controls, because nearly all Ugandans acquire CMV before adulthood. In CMV-uninfected infants, the public clonotype might still exist at levels below the detection limit. Within Vdelta1 cells, the frequency of the public clonotype appeared to be inversely correlated with age at infection and to decay rapidly, seemingly not persisting past roughly two months. The public Vdelta1 clonotype appeared in about 20% of the 18 CMV-infected infants: three infected postnatally before 120 days of age, plus the congenitally infected infant. The public clonotype was detected only at the first time point after infection and was not found in uninfected infants or in infants infected after 120 days.

Including cysteine and phenylalanine, the CDR3 has 15 amino acids. The retained sequence is limited to the CDR3, 45 bases, with the frame set at the first base. Trimmed from V: 6 bases; trimmed from J: 0 bases; junction bases lacking a gene match: 9. In the germline V gene, CDR1 corresponds to GEAIGNYY and CDR2 to EKD. The library was produced with RT-PCR. PBMC RNA was reverse transcribed with SuperScript II using gamma-chain- and delta-chain-specific primers to generate TCR cDNA. After purification with AMPure XP beads, the cDNA was amplified and indexed with Illumina adapters using the Nextera XT Index Kit. Sequencing of the gammadelta TCR libraries was done on an Illumina MiSeq using a V2 300-cycle kit. On the authors' methods: Using MiXCR v2.1.12, CDR3 sequences were assembled, and reads were mapped onto D, J and V genes obtained from GenBank. Repertoire analyses of the CDR3 clonotypes were performed with VDJtools v1.2.1. TCRdb called clones anew from the public reads via CATT; matching DNA rows were later pooled. TCRdb's processing, not the authors', yielded these V and J calls. In this sample the table shows fewer than 350 delta-chain clones, about a sixth of which occur a single time. 28% of the sample is in the top ten clones.

Infants were enrolled after their mothers, pregnant women receiving prenatal care in Kampala, Uganda, were recruited, and documentation of maternal HIV status was required. Home visits to families took place weekly, and collection of infant clinical information, oral swabs and peripheral blood began at 6 weeks of age and was repeated every 4 months after that. Blood was collected in heparin tubes, and PBMC were isolated by Ficoll-Paque density gradient centrifugation and cryopreserved. This clone was counted a few times. Its antigen is unknown. Base qualities are missing; no much larger clone stands one base away.

This TCR came from a human donor who was a Ugandan infant, either HIV-exposed or HIV-unexposed (not recorded which). Material: peripheral blood, obtained at time point 2 of longitudinal follow-up. The sequence joins TRDV2 to TRDJ1; the junction holds 7 bases that match TRDD3. This receptor has the CDR3 CACRTGVQYTDKLIF. The DNA sequence reads TGTGCCTGTCGTACTGGGGTCCAGTACACCGATAAACTCATCTTT.